This T cell receptor beta chain is from a study of technical replicates of blood from a few donors. CDR3 length: 14 residues. CDR1 is SQVTM and CDR2 is ANQGSEA in the germline V gene. Trimming cost V 3 bases and J 0 bases, with 9 bases left between them. Measured with immunoSEQ multiplex PCR; TCRdb has only the in-frame clones, and not every one. The sample shows 75,000 to 100,000 clones, approximately 94% of them seen only once. The rearrangement uses TRBV29-1 and TRBJ2-1; D may be TRBD2 (6 bases). This TCR derives from a human donor in good health. Sequencing was performed on T cells isolated from PBMCs. As DNA, the CDR3 is TGCAGCGTTGATCGGGGACTCTCCTACAATGAGCAGTTCTTC. Protein sequence: CSVDRGLSYNEQFF.